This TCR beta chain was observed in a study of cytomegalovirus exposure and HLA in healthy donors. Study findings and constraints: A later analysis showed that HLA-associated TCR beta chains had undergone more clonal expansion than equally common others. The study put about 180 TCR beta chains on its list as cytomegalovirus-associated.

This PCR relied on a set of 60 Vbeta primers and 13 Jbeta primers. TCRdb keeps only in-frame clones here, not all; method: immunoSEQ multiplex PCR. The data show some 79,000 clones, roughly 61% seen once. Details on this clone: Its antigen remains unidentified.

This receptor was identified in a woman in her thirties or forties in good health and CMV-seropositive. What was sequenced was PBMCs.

CDR3 in amino acids: CASSYALGTGELFF. CDR3 nucleotide sequence: TGTGCCAGCAGTTACGCCCTAGGCACCGGGGAGCTGTTTTTT. This chain connects TRBV6-5 to TRBJ2-2; no definite D call. There are 14 residues in the CDR3. The V and J ends lost 2 bases and 4 bases respectively, with 8 bases between them. CDR1 MNHEY and CDR2 SVGAGI come from the germline V gene.